This passage covers 27 T cell receptor beta chains from one sample sequenced in a study of shared clonotypes between healthy human individuals. TCRdb's table, derived via immunoSEQ multiplex PCR, lists solely in-frame clones and lacks some. The sample gives about 2.3 million clones, approximately 95% of which show up once; 0.39% is in the top ten. What was sequenced was naive CD4+ T cells from PBMCs. The subset was: CD45RA+ positively selected. The receptors were sampled from a man between 18 and 29 years old in good health. Some clones in this sample may be carry-over from other donors' samples.

The gene calls are TRBV6-1 and TRBJ1-5, with TRBD1 matching over 7 bases. The CDR3 length is 15 residues. Losses at the gene ends were 5 bases for V and 2 bases for J; bases not matched to a gene: 6. The germline V gene has CDR1 MNHNS and CDR2 SASEGT. The CDR3 coding sequence is TGTGCCAGCAGTTCACAGGGGATTGGCAATCAGCCCCAGCATTTT. The encoded protein is CASSSQGIGNQPQHF.

The chain is built from TRBV7-3 and TRBJ2-3; TRBD2 aligns across 8 bases. Germline CDR1 reads SGHTA; CDR2 reads FQGTGA. This CDR3 has 17 amino acids. The trim removed 2 bases at V and 3 bases at J, leaving 10 bases unmatched. Written as DNA, the CDR3 is TGTGCCAGCAGCTTATCGCCCAGCGGGAGTGGGACAGATACGCAGTATTTT. Translating gives CASSLSPSGSGTDTQYF. Combining the CDR3 with reference TRBV7-3 and TRBJ2-3 gives the whole variable domain GAGVSQTPSNKVTEKGKYVELRCDPISGHTALYWYRQSLGQGPEFLIYFQGTGAADDSGLPNDRFFAVRPEGSVSTLKIQRTERGDSAVYLCASSLSPSGSGTDTQYFGPGTRLTVL.

The genes are TRBV10-1 and TRBJ2-3; no clear D. The CDR3 has 13 amino acids. The V end was cut by 3 bases, the J end by 1 base, with 5 bases between. Germline V lookup: CDR1 WNHNN, CDR2 SYGVQD (reference sequence). CDR3 sequence reads: CASSDLGTDTQYF. The CDR3 nucleotides read TGCGCCAGCAGTGATTTGGGCACAGATACGCAGTATTTT.

The chain combines TRBV28 with TRBJ2-1; D is unresolved. Looked up from germline, CDR1 is MDHEN and CDR2 is SYDVKM. Trimming pared 3 bases from V and 9 bases from J, leaving 12 bases between. The CDR3 sequence is 13 residues long. CDR3 amino acids: CASSLNPFFEQFF. The CDR3 region has the DNA TGTGCCAGCAGTTTGAACCCATTTTTTGAGCAGTTCTTC.

The rearrangement links TRBV7-2 to TRBJ2-2; no clear D. Germline CDR1 and CDR2: SGHTA and FQGNSA. V lost 8 bases and J lost 4, with 20 bases in between. The CDR3 runs 16 residues. In nucleotides, the CDR3 is TGTGCCAGCCCCAAGAGTGGCAGCGCGCCCACCGGGGAGCTGTTTTTT. This gives the protein CASPKSGSAPTGELFF.

The V and J genes are TRBV6-1 and TRBJ2-4, with D unclear. Trimming removed 3 bases at V and 13 bases at J, with 1 base between. This CDR3 spans 8 amino acids. CDR1 is MNHNS, CDR2 SASEGT, per germline. Here the CDR3 DNA reads TGTGCCAGCAGTGACCAGTACTTC. This translates into CASSDQYF.

This clone appeared a single time. J is TRBJ2-7 and V is TRBV28, with TRBD1 matching 9 bases. V shed 6 bases and J 2 bases; nucleotides not matched to a gene: 11. The CDR3 has 16 amino acids. Germline V lookup: CDR1 MDHEN, CDR2 SYDVKM. The CDR3 sequence: CASSPLGQGPPYEQYF. The CDR3, as DNA: TGTGCCAGCAGCCCACTTGGACAGGGGCCCCCCTACGAGCAGTACTTC.

The J gene is TRBJ2-2, the V gene TRBV5-1, with D unresolved. The germline V gene has CDR1 SGHRS and CDR2 YFSETQ. Trimming pared 0 bases from V and 5 bases from J, leaving 17 bases between. The CDR3 has 17 amino acids. CDR3 protein: CASSLVPGSVSTGELFF. CDR3 sequence (DNA): TGCGCCAGCAGCTTGGTCCCAGGCTCGGTCTCGACCGGGGAGCTGTTTTTT.

CDR3 protein: CASSLGGLAGGVTDTQYF. The CDR3 bases are TGTGCCAGCAGCTTAGGGGGACTAGCGGGAGGGGTCACAGATACGCAGTATTTT. The chain joins TRBV7-8 to TRBJ2-3; 16 nucleotides match TRBD2. From germline, CDR1 is SGHVS and CDR2 FQNEAQ. This CDR3 spans 18 amino acids. J was trimmed by 2 bases and V by 1 base; bases with no gene match: 3. Full variable domain (missing parts from reference TRBV7-8 and TRBJ2-3): GAGVSQSPRYKVAKRGQDVALRCDPISGHVSLFWYQQALGQGPEFLTYFQNEAQLDKSGLPSDRFFAERPEGSVSTLKIQRTQQEDSAVYLCASSLGGLAGGVTDTQYFGPGTRLTVL.

This chain links TRBV15 with TRBJ1-2; 10 nucleotides align to TRBD1. V lost 2 bases and J lost 3; bases outside the gene matches: 9. Germline V CDR1 and CDR2: LNHNV, YYDKDF (reference sequence). This CDR3 has 17 residues. The CDR3 here is CATSRPLGGTGDYGYTF. Here the CDR3 DNA reads TGTGCCACCAGCAGACCACTAGGGGGGACAGGGGACTATGGCTACACCTTC.

J is TRBJ2-7 and V is TRBV5-1; tentatively, D is TRBD1 (6 bases). V gave up 4 bases and J gave up 5 bases, with 13 bases separating them. CDR3 length equals 13 residues. Looked up from germline, CDR1 is SGHRS and CDR2 is YFSETQ. CDR3 amino acids: CASSPSTGNEQYF. CDR3 sequence (DNA): TGCGCCAGCAGCCCGTCAACAGGGAACGAGCAGTACTTC.

This clone was found once. This chain uses TRBV19 with TRBJ2-1, with TRBD2 matching over 14 bases. J was trimmed by 10 bases and V by 3 bases; bases with no gene match: 20. CDR3 length: 20 residues. Germline assignment: CDR1 LNHDA and CDR2 SQIVND (reference sequence). The CDR3 coding sequence is TGTGCCAGTAGTATGAAGGTCCGACTAGCGGGAGGGCCATTTTCAGGGGAGCAGTTCTTC. The encoded protein is CASSMKVRLAGGPFSGEQFF.

This sequence joins TRBV5-8 and TRBJ1-1; possible D gene TRBD1, 6 bases. Germline V CDR1 and CDR2: SGHTS, YDEGEE. Deletions cut 0 bases from V and 4 bases from J, with 10 bases between. This CDR3 comprises 14 residues. Here the CDR3 DNA reads TGTGCCAGCAGCTTGGAAGGGGGGCTCACTGAAGCTTTCTTT. As protein: CASSLEGGLTEAFF.

This chain uses TRBV5-4 with TRBJ1-4, with no clear D. V dropped 3 bases and J dropped 8 bases, with 20 bases sitting between them. This CDR3 has 16 residues. Germline CDR1 is SGHNT and CDR2 is YYREEE (reference sequence). CDR3 loop: CASSSRTGLSKEKLFF. For the CDR3, the DNA is TGTGCCAGCAGCTCCCGTACCGGGCTGAGCAAGGAAAAACTGTTTTTT.

V is TRBV7-9 and J is TRBJ2-1; D perhaps matches TRBD2 (5 bases). The CDR3 consists of 18 residues. The germline V gene encodes CDR1 SEHNR and CDR2 FQNEAQ (reference sequence). V gave up 6 bases and J gave up 0 bases, with 21 bases separating them. CDR3 region: CASSSLLSGEASYNEQFF. For the CDR3, the DNA is TGTGCCAGCAGTTCCCTACTCTCCGGGGAAGCCTCCTACAATGAGCAGTTCTTC. Looking up the rest from reference TRBV7-9 and TRBJ2-1 gives the full variable domain: DTGVSQNPRHKITKRGQNVTFRCDPISEHNRLYWYRQTLGQGPEFLTYFQNEAQLEKSRLLSDRFSAERPKGSFSTLEIQRTEQGDSAMYLCASSSLLSGEASYNEQFFGPGTRLTVL.

The chain recombines TRBV6-5 with TRBJ1-1, with D hard to call. From germline, CDR1 is MNHEY and CDR2 SVGAGI. V lost 0 bases, J lost 5 bases, and 10 bases lay in between. The CDR3 is 14 residues long. In nucleotides, the CDR3 is TGTGCCAGCAGTTACTCGTTGCTGGGGACTGAAGCTTTCTTT. Its translation is CASSYSLLGTEAFF.

This chain connects TRBV29-1 to TRBJ2-3; TRBD2 matches at 7 bases. Germline V CDR1 and CDR2: SQVTM, ANQGSEA. The CDR3 totals 13 residues. J was trimmed by 4 bases and V by 4 bases; bases with no gene match: 5. The chain's CDR3 is CSVVREIADTQYF. CDR3 nucleotides: TGCAGCGTTGTGCGGGAGATTGCAGATACGCAGTATTTT.

The chain links TRBV25-1 to TRBJ1-1; 7 bases map to TRBD1. CDR1 and CDR2 from the germline V gene are MGHDK and SYGVNS. V was clipped by 1 base and J by 0 bases; unmatched bases: 5. The CDR3 has 16 amino acids. The CDR3: CASSESTGPVNTEAFF. CDR3 sequence (DNA): TGTGCCAGCAGTGAATCGACAGGGCCCGTGAACACTGAAGCTTTCTTT.

The V gene is TRBV6-6, the J gene TRBJ2-5; 10 nucleotides align to TRBD1. Losses at the gene ends were 4 bases for V and 4 bases for J; bases not matched to a gene: 6. CDR1 is MNHNY, CDR2 SVGAGI, per germline (reference sequence). There are 15 residues in the CDR3. This CDR3 reads CASSSPWDRGETQYF. In nucleotides, the CDR3 is TGTGCCAGCAGTTCGCCGTGGGACAGGGGAGAGACCCAGTACTTC.

The chain employs TRBV5-1 and TRBJ2-2; 14 bases fit TRBD2. The CDR3 totals 18 residues. CDR1 SGHRS and CDR2 YFSETQ come from the germline V gene. The ends lost 4 bases at V and 4 bases at J; junction bases unmatched: 9. As DNA, the CDR3 is TGCGCCAGCAGCACGGGACTAGCGGGAGTCGGTGGCACCGGGGAGCTGTTTTTT. This gives the protein CASSTGLAGVGGTGELFF.

The J gene is TRBJ2-1, the V gene TRBV7-3; D gene unclear. Between the trimmed V and J ends, which lost 4 bases and 8 bases, there was a span of 21 bases. CDR1 and CDR2 from the germline V gene are SGHTA and FQGTGA. CDR3 length: 16 residues. The CDR3: CASSSIATSILDEQFF. CDR3 bases: TGTGCCAGCAGCTCCATCGCGACTTCAATCTTGGATGAGCAGTTCTTC.

CDR3 in amino acids: CASSLWGRGQNTQYF. In DNA form, the CDR3 reads TGTGCCAGCAGCTTATGGGGCAGGGGGCAAAATACGCAGTATTTT. This rearrangement joins TRBV7-2 to TRBJ2-3, with 8 nucleotides matching TRBD1. This CDR3 is built from 15 residues. The trim removed 2 bases at V and 7 bases at J, leaving 8 bases unmatched. Germline loops: CDR1 SGHTA, CDR2 FQGNSA.

This clone was seen once. This rearrangement joins TRBV7-9 to TRBJ2-7; 7 bases line up with TRBD1. Germline-derived CDR1 and CDR2 are SEHNR and FQNEAQ (reference sequence). V gave up 7 bases and J gave up 4 bases; unmatched junction bases: 10. This CDR3 is 14 amino acids long. CDR3 sequence (DNA): TGTGCCAGCACCCCCGGGACAGTCCAATACGAGCAGTACTTC. Protein sequence: CASTPGTVQYEQYF.

This clone was seen only once. This chain links TRBV2 with TRBJ2-7; TRBD1 matches 7 bases. Germline trimming cut 6 bases from V and 4 bases from J; bases unmatched to any gene: 15. CDR1 is SNHLY, CDR2 FYNNEI, per germline. The CDR3 covers 16 residues. CDR3 sequence: CASRGTSGRGRYEQYF. The CDR3 nucleotides are TGTGCCAGCAGGGGGACCTCGGGCAGGGGGAGATACGAGCAGTACTTC.

The chain carries TRBV2 and TRBJ2-3; D possibly uses TRBD1 or TRBD2 (5 bases each). The germline CDR1 and CDR2 sequences are SNHLY and FYNNEI. The CDR3 totals 13 residues. V was shortened by 7 bases and J by 4 bases, with 12 bases between the two germline ends. The CDR3 sequence: CASNVRGADTQYF. The DNA for the CDR3 is TGTGCCAGCAATGTAAGGGGAGCAGATACGCAGTATTTT.

V gene TRBV6-1 combines with J gene TRBJ2-7; a possible D gene is TRBD1 (6 bases). Germline CDR1 is MNHNS and CDR2 is SASEGT. The CDR3 spans 13 residues. V lost 6 bases to trimming and J lost 2 bases, with 11 bases between them. The CDR3 loop is CASRPGATYEQYF. CDR3 in DNA: TGTGCCAGCAGGCCAGGGGCTACCTACGAGCAGTACTTC.

DNA of the CDR3: TGTGCCAGTAGTCGGCTAGCGGGAGCATATACGCAGTATTTT. Its translation is CASSRLAGAYTQYF. The gene calls are TRBV19 and TRBJ2-3; 10 nucleotides line up with TRBD2. The CDR3 has 14 residues. The junction had 6 bases not matched to a gene; V was cut back by 5 bases and J by 7 bases. Germline V gene sequence: CDR1 LNHDA, CDR2 SQIVND (reference sequence). The variable domain in full, completed from reference TRBV19 and TRBJ2-3, reads DGGITQSPKYLFRKEGQNVTLSCEQNLNHDAMYWYRQDPGQGLRLIYYSQIVNDFQKGDIAEGYSVSREKKESFPLTVTSAQKNPTAFYLCASSRLAGAYTQYFGPGTRLTVL.